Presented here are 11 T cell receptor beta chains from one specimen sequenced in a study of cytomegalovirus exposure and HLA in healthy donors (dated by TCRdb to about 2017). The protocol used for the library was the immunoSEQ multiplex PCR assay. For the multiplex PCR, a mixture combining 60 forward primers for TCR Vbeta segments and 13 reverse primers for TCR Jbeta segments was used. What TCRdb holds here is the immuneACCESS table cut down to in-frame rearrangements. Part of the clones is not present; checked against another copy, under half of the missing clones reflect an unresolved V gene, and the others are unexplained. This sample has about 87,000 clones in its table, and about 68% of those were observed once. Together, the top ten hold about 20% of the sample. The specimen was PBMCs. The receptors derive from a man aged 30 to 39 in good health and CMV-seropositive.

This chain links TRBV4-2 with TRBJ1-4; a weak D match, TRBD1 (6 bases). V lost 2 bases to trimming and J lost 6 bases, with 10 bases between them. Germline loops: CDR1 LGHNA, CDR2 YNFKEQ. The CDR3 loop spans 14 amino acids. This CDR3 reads CASSQRQGHEKLFF. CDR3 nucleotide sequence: TGTGCCAGCAGCCAAAGGCAGGGGCATGAAAAACTGTTTTTT.

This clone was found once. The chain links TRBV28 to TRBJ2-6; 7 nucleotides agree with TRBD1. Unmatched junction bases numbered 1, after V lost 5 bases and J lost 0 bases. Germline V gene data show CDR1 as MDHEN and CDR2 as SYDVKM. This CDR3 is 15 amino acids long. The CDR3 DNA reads TGTGCCAGCAGTCCAGGGGGCTCTGGGGCCAACGTCCTGACTTTC. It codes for CASSPGGSGANVLTF.

The CDR3 DNA is TGTGCCATCAGTGAACCAGGGTACCTACCTGGCGCGTCCTCCTACGAGCAGTACTTC. This sequence encodes CAISEPGYLPGASSYEQYF. This chain uses TRBV10-3 with TRBJ2-7; weak D call: TRBD1 (5 bases). Trimming shortened V by 3 bases and J by 0 bases, and 24 bases separated the two germline ends. The germline gives CDR1 ENHRY, CDR2 SYGVKD. The CDR3 is made up of 19 amino acids.

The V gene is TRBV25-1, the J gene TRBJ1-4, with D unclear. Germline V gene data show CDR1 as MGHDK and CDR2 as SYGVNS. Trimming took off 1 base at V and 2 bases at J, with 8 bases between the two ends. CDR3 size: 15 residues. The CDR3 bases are TGTGCCAGCAGTGAATTCGGGAGGACTAATGAAAAACTGTTTTTT. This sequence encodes CASSEFGRTNEKLFF.

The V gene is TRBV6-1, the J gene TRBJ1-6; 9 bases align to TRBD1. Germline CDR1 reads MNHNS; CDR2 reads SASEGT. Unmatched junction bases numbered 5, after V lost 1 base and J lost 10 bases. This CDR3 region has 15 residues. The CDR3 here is CASSEDRGRGSPLHF. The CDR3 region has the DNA TGTGCCAGCAGTGAAGACAGGGGGCGAGGGTCACCCCTCCACTTT.

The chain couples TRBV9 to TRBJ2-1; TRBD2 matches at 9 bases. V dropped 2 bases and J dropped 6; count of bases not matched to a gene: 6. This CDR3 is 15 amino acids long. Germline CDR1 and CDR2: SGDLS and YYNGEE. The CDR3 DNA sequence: TGTGCCAGCAGCGTTCATGCGGGGGGGCGCAATGAGCAGTTCTTC. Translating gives CASSVHAGGRNEQFF.

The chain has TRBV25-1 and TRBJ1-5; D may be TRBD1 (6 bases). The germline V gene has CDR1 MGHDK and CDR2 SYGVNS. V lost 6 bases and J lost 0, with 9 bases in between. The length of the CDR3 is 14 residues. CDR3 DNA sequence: TGTGCCAGCAGGACAGGCTATAGCAATCAGCCCCAGCATTTT. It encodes CASRTGYSNQPQHF.

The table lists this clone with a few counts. CDR3 loop: CASSFLSGGYGYTF. The CDR3 DNA reads TGTGCCAGCAGTTTTTTGTCAGGGGGCTATGGCTACACCTTC. This chain uses TRBV28 with TRBJ1-2, with 7 bases lining up with TRBD1. The CDR3 loop spans 14 amino acids. J gave up 4 bases and V 3 bases, and 5 bases lay outside the gene matches. Germline V gives CDR1 MDHEN, CDR2 SYDVKM.

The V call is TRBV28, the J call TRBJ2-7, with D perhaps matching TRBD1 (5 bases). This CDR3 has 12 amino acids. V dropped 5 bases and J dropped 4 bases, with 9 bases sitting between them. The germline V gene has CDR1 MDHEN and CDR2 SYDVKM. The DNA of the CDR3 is TGTGCCAGCAGTGTTCAGGGTTACGAGCAGTACTTC. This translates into CASSVQGYEQYF. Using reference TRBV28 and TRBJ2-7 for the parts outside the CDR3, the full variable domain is DVKVTQSSRYLVKRTGEKVFLECVQDMDHENMFWYRQDPGLGLRLIYFSYDVKMKEKGDIPEGYSVSREKKERFSLILESASTNQTSMYLCASSVQGYEQYFGPGTRLTVT.

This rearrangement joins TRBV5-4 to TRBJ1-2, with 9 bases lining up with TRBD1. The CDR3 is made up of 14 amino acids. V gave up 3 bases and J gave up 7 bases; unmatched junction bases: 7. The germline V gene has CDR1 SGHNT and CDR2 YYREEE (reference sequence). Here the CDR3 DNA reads TGTGCCAGCAGCTCAACAGGGGGCCGGTGTGGCTACACCTTC. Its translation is CASSSTGGRCGYTF.

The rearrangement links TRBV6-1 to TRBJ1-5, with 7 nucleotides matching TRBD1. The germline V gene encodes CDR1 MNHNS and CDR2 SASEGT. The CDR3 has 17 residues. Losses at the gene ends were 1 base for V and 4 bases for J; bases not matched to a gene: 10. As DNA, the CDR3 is TGTGCCAGCAGTGAAGTAGGTGTGGGACAGTTTAATCAGCCCCAGCATTTT. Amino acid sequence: CASSEVGVGQFNQPQHF.